Below are 9 T cell receptor beta chains sequenced from a single sample in a study of T cell responses to AZD1222 COVID-19 vaccine. The table came from immunoSEQ multiplex PCR; TCRdb's copy has only in-frame clones and leaves some out. The sample lists 65,000 to 85,000 clones, 90% occurring once. The material sequenced was peripheral blood, taken on day 0 of AZD1222 vaccination. The receptors here all came from an adult in good health.

This sequence joins TRBV5-6 and TRBJ2-3; D possibly matches TRBD1 or TRBD2 (5 bases each). V gave up 4 bases and J gave up 2 bases, with 11 bases separating them. Germline V gene lookup returns CDR1 SGHDT and CDR2 YYEEEE. The CDR3 consists of 14 residues. As DNA, the CDR3 is TGTGCCAGCAGCGGGACCGGGCACACAGATACGCAGTATTTT. Translating gives CASSGTGHTDTQYF. The entire variable domain, with the rest obtained from reference TRBV5-6 and TRBJ2-3, is as follows: DAGVTQSPTHLIKTRGQQVTLRCSPKSGHDTVSWYQQALGQGPQFIFQYYEEEERQRGNFPDRFSGHQFPNYSSELNVNALLLGDSALYLCASSGTGHTDTQYFGPGTRLTVL.

The genes are TRBV3-1 (or the pseudogene TRBV3-2) and TRBJ1-5, with D tentatively TRBD1 (5 bases). The CDR3 totals 15 residues. V lost 5 bases and J lost 1, with 12 bases in between. The V gene's germline CDR1 is LGHDT and CDR2 YNNKEL (reference sequence). CDR3 protein: CASSAGGGSNQPQHF. The CDR3 DNA reads as TGTGCCAGCAGCGCCGGGGGTGGGAGCAATCAGCCCCAGCATTTT.

This clone has only one observation. This chain uses TRBV20-1 with TRBJ1-1, with 9 bases that match TRBD1. The CDR3 extends over 15 amino acids. Trimming took 6 bases from V and 2 from J; bases not matched to a gene: 10. Per the germline V gene, CDR1 is DFQATT and CDR2 is SNEGSKA (reference sequence). The CDR3 nucleotides read TGCAGTGCGAGTATCGCTACAGGGGGCAACACTGAAGCTTTCTTT. It is translated as CSASIATGGNTEAFF.

The chain recombines TRBV19 with TRBJ2-2, with 7 bases identical to TRBD1. The CDR3 length is 14 residues. Germline lookup yields CDR1 LNHDA and CDR2 SQIVND (reference sequence). The V segment lost 7 bases and the J segment 3 bases; nucleotides outside the gene matches: 5. The CDR3 sequence is CASKRDRDTGELFF. The CDR3 DNA follows: TGTGCCAGTAAGAGGGACAGAGACACCGGGGAGCTGTTTTTT.

This clone was recorded only once. This chain joins TRBV10-3 and TRBJ1-2; TRBD1 matches 7 bases. The germline V gene encodes CDR1 ENHRY and CDR2 SYGVKD. This CDR3 is 14 amino acids long. V shed 11 bases, J shed 2 bases, and the junction held 11 bases outside the gene matches. Here the CDR3 DNA reads TGTGCCGTCCAGCCGACAGGGACAAACTATGGCTACACCTTC. Protein sequence: CAVQPTGTNYGYTF.

The chain uses TRBV12-3 or TRBV12-4 and TRBJ2-7, with D possibly being TRBD2 (7 bases). The ends were cut back, 7 bases at V and 10 bases at J, with 14 bases in the middle. The CDR3 covers 11 residues. The CDR3 region is CASTPGGRQYF. The CDR3 nucleotides are TGTGCCAGCACGCCCGGGGGGCGACAGTACTTC.

The rearrangement uses TRBV7-9 and TRBJ2-4, with D perhaps TRBD1 (5 bases). Germline CDR1 and CDR2: SEHNR and FQNEAQ (reference sequence). The ends were cut back, 5 bases at V and 4 bases at J, with 12 bases in the middle. CDR3 length: 14 residues. This CDR3 is CASSDWGGKNIQYF. DNA for the CDR3: TGTGCCAGCAGCGACTGGGGCGGAAAAAACATTCAGTACTTC.

The V call is TRBV7-2, the J call TRBJ2-3; D not resolved. The CDR3 sequence is 14 residues long. V was shortened by 0 bases and J by 10 bases, with 14 bases between the two germline ends. Germline CDR1 and CDR2: SGHTA and FQGNSA. CDR3 bases: TGTGCCAGCAGCTTAGCGCCGGGCCAGTCGGCGCAGTATTTT. Residues: CASSLAPGQSAQYF.

This clone was picked up a small number of times. The chain uses TRBV18 and TRBJ1-1; 10 bases are a match to TRBD1. Losses at the gene ends were 4 bases for V and 5 bases for J; bases not matched to a gene: 4. Germline CDR1 and CDR2: KGHSH and LQKENI. This CDR3 is 14 amino acids long. The CDR3 protein is CASSQGTGATEAFF. CDR3 in DNA: TGTGCCAGCTCACAAGGGACAGGGGCGACTGAAGCTTTCTTT.